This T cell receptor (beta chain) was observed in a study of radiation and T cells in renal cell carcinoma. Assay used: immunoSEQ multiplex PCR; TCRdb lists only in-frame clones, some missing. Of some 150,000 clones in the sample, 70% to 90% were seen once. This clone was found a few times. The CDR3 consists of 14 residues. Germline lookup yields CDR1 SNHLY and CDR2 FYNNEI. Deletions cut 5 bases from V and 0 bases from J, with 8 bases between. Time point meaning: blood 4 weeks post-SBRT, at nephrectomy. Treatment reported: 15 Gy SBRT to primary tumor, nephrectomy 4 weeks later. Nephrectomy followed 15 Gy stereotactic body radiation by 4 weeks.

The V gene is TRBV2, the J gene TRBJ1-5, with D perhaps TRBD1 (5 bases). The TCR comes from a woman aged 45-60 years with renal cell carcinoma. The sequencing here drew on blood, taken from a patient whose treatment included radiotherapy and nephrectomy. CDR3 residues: CASSRTNSNQPQHF. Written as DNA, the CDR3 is TGTGCCAGCAGTCGGACAAATAGCAATCAGCCCCAGCATTTT. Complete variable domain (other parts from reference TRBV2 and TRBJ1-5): EPEVTQTPSHQVTQMGQEVILRCVPISNHLYFYWYRQILGQKVEFLVSFYNNEISEKSEIFDDQFSVERPDGSNFTLKIRSTKLEDSAMYFCASSRTNSNQPQHFGDGTRLSIL.